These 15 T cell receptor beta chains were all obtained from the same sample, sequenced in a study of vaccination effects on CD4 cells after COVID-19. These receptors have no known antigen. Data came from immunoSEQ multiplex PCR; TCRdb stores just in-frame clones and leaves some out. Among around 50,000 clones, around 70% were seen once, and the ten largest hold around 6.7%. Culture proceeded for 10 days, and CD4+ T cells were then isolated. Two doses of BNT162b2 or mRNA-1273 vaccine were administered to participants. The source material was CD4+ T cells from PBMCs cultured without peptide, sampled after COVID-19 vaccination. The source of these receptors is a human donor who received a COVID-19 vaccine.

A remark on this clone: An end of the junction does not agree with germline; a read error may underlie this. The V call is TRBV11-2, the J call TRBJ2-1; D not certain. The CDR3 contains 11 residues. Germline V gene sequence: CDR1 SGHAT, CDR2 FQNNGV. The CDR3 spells CASSPYNEQFF. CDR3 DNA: TGTGCCAGCAGCCCCTATAATGAGCAGTTCTTC.

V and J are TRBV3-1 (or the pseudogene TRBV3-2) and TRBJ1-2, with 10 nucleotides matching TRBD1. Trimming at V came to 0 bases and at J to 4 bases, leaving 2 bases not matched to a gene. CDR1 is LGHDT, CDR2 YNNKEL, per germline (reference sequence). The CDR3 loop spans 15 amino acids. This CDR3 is CASSQEWDRGYGYTF. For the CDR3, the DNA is TGTGCCAGCAGCCAAGAGTGGGACAGGGGCTATGGCTACACCTTC.

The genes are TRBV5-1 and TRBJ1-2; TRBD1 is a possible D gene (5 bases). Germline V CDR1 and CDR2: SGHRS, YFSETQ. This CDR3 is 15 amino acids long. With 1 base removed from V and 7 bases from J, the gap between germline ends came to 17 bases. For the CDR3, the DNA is TGCGCCAGCAGCTTGAATGCGGGCAGGGTGAGTGGCTACACCTTC. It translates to CASSLNAGRVSGYTF.

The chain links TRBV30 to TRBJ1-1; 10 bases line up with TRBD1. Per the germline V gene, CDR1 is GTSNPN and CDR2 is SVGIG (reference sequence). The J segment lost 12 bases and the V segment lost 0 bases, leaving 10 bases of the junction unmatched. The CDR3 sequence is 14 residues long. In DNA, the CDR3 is TGTGCCTGGAGTGTATTCACGGGACAGGGGATGTCTTTCTTT. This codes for CAWSVFTGQGMSFF.

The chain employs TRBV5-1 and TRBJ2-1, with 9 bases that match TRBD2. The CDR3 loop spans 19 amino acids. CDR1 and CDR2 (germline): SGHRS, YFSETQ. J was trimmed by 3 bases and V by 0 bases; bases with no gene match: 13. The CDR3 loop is CASSLELAGRGKNYNEQFF. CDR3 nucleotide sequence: TGCGCCAGCAGCTTGGAACTAGCGGGCCGAGGTAAAAACTACAATGAGCAGTTCTTC.

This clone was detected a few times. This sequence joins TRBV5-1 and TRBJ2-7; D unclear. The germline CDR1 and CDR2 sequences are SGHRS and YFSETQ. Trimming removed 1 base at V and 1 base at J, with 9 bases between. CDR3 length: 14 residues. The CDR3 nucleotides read TGCGCCAGCAGCTTGAGAACGGTATCCTACGAGCAGTACTTC. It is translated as CASSLRTVSYEQYF.

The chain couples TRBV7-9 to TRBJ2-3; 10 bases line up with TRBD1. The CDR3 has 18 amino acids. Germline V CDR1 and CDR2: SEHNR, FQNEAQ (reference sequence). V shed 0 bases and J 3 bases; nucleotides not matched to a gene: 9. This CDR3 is CASSLAGRQGASTDTQYF. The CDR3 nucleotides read TGTGCCAGCAGCTTAGCGGGACGACAGGGGGCATCGACAGATACGCAGTATTTT.

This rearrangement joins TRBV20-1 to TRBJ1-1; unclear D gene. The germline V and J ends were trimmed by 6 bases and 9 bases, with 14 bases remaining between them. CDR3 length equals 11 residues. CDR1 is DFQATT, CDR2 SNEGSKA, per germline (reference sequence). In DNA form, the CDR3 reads TGCAGTGCCTCGGACCGATACAAAGCTTTCTTT. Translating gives CSASDRYKAFF.

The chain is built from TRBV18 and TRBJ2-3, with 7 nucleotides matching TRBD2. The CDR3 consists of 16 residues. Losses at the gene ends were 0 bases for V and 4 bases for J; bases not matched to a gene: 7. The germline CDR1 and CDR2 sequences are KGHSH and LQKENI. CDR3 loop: CASSPPGRGGSDTQYF. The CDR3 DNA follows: TGTGCCAGCTCACCACCAGGCCGCGGGGGTTCAGATACGCAGTATTTT.

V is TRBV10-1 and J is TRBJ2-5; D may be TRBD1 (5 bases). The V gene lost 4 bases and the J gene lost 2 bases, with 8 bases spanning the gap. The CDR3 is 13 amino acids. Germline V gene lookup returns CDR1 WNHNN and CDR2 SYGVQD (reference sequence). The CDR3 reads CASSVNRQETQYF. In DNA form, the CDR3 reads TGCGCCAGCAGTGTAAACAGGCAAGAGACCCAGTACTTC.

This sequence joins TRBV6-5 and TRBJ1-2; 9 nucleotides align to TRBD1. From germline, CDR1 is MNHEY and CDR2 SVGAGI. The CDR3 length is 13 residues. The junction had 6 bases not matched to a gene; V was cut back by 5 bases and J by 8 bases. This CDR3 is CASSRDRVDGYTF. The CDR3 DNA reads TGTGCCAGCAGTCGGGACAGGGTAGACGGCTACACCTTC.

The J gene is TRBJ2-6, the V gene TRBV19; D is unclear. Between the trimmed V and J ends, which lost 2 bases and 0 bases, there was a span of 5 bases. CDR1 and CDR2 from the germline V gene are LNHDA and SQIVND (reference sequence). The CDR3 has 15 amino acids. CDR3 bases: TGTGCCAGTAGTATACCCAGCTCTGGGGCCAACGTCCTGACTTTC. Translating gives CASSIPSSGANVLTF.

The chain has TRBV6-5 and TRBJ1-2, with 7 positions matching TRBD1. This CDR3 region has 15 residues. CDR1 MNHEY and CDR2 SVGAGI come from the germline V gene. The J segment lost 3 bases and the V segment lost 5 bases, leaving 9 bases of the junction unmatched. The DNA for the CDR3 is TGTGCCAGCAGTCCGTCCCTCCAGGGGGACTATGGCTACACCTTC. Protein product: CASSPSLQGDYGYTF.

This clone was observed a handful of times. CDR3 loop: CASSQDWPGRRHGELFF. The CDR3 DNA follows: TGTGCCAGCAGCCAAGACTGGCCGGGACGCAGGCACGGGGAGCTGTTTTTT. The chain couples TRBV14 to TRBJ2-2; D is possibly TRBD1 or TRBD2 (5 bases each). V was shortened by 0 bases and J by 7 bases, with 18 bases between the two germline ends. The CDR3 has 17 residues. CDR1 and CDR2 (germline): SGHDN, FVKESK.

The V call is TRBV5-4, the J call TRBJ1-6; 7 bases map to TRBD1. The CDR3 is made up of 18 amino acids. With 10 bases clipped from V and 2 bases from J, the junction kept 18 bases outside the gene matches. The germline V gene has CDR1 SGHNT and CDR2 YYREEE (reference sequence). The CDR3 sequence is CAVPGARTGDTYNSPLHF. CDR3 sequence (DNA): TGTGCCGTCCCCGGCGCTAGGACAGGCGATACCTATAATTCACCCCTCCACTTT.